This record concerns one T cell receptor beta chain sequence. The target antigen is unknown. These data are taken from a study of CD4+ T cells in melanoma. Regarding the study as a whole: CD8+ T cell, macrophage and B cell function reportedly correlated with neoantigen-specific CD4+ T cells. Reportedly, melanoma neoantigen-specific CD4+ T cells showed varied differentiation states.

Method: immunoSEQ multiplex PCR; TCRdb's copy keeps in-frame clones and lacks some. The sample has roughly 150,000 clones; nearly 95% are singletons. The TCR sequence derives from a human donor with melanoma.

The DNA for the CDR3 is TGTGCCAGCTCACCACCGCGACAGGGAGAGTACAATGAGCAGTTCTTC. Protein sequence: CASSPPRQGEYNEQFF. This rearrangement joins TRBV18 to TRBJ2-1; 7 bases fit TRBD1. Trimming at V came to 0 bases and at J to 4 bases, leaving 6 bases not matched to a gene. Germline CDR1 and CDR2: KGHSH and LQKENI. This CDR3 spans 16 amino acids.